The T cell receptor (beta chain) described here comes from a study of memory CD4+ T cells and cytomegalovirus serostatus (dated by TCRdb to the late 2010s). Broadly, across the study: The 35 or so healthy Belgian adults in the cohort included 9 who were CMV seropositive and about 24 who were CMV seronegative. CD4+ memory TCRbeta repertoires of a Belgian cohort with known cytomegalovirus serostatus were sequenced in order to replicate a published TCR-based CMV serostatus classifier.

This clone has only one observation. The clone's antigen remains unknown. No base qualities exist here, and no much larger clone lies one base off it. A FACSAria II was used to sort memory CD4+ T cells, defined as single viable CD3+CD4+CD8-CD45RO+ cells. To determine CMV serostatus, a Roche Elecsys assay was used that detects serum IgG against CMV pp150, pp28, p38 and p52. After the samples were thawed, total CD4+ T cells were enriched through positive selection using CD4 magnetic microbeads. Samples originated from another study that specifically interrogated the CD4+ T cell memory repertoire. Peripheral blood mononuclear cells were isolated and cryopreserved following standard operating procedures; serum was stored at -80 °C. Staining used CD3-PerCP (BW264/56), CD4-APC (RPA-T4), CD45RO-PE (UCHT1) and CD8-Pacific Orange (3B5) antibodies, with Sytox blue excluding non-viable cells. Genomic DNA was extracted from sorted cells with the Quick-DNA Microprep Kit. Amplification of TCRbeta DNA was done with the immunoSEQ hsTCRbeta kit, following the protocol from the manufacturer. TCRbeta libraries were sequenced on an Illumina MiSeq instrument. In the original analysis: After out-of-frame sequences were removed, 2 million to 2.5 million distinct TCRbeta sequences remained, averaging about 66,813 per individual. Two values were used to score each individual: the count of roughly 180 previously reported CMV-associated TCRbeta sequences and the total count of productive distinct TCRbeta sequences. A beta-binomial model was reimplemented in Python, and random forests from scikit-learn, run with default parameters, were trained on data from the US cohort. Classifier performance on the Belgian cohort was summarized as median AUC with percentile confidence intervals calculated over 10,000 bootstrap iterations. Drawn from immuneACCESS, this table holds only the in-frame rearrangements with V and J called that TCRdb kept. Clones are partly lost; checked studies trace under half to an unresolved V gene and leave the rest unexplained. V, J and clone size were drawn from that table, and D and trimming were deduced from the DNA. Present in this sample are 25,000 to 35,000 clones, around 75% of which were seen just once. The ten largest clones represent more than 0.55% of the sample.

From the cysteine up to the phenylalanine, the CDR3 has a length of 12 residues. The sequence is cut down to CDR3 DNA, 36 bases in frame from base 1. Clipping removes 6 bases from V and 5 bases from J, with 3 as the unmatched junction base count. From the germline V gene, CDR1 is SQVTM and CDR2 is ANQGSEA. Here is what the overall study found, with its caveats: Of 164 previously reported CMV-associated TCRbeta sequences, 67 appeared in the CD4+ memory repertoires, each in one to five individuals. Only CD4+CD45RO+ memory cells were sequenced, in contrast to the original study, which included naive and memory CD4+ and CD8+ populations. The results were interpreted as suggesting that the CMV-associated TCR signature is mostly present in the CD4+ memory repertoire. On the Belgian cohort, the classifier based on the original framework reached a median bootstrapped AUC of nearly 0.96, with a 95% CI of 0.76-1.00. For predicting CMV serostatus, the median bootstrapped AUC was about 0.96 using the original framework and around 0.91 using a US-trained random forest.

Sequenced input: memory CD4+ T cells from blood. The sequence joins TRBV29-1 to TRBJ1-4, with 7 bases in between that match TRBD1. This TCR was sampled from an adult in good health and CMV-seronegative. The CDR3 region has the sequence CSVKQGNEKLFF. The nucleotide sequence reads as follows: TGCAGCGTCAAACAGGGGAATGAAAAACTGTTTTTT.